This TCR beta chain stems from a study of blood T cell repertoires in COVID-19. The overall study: Material from acute and convalescent COVID-19 was sourced from the United States, Italy and Spain. Sources were T cells, B-cell-depleted T cells, or PBMCs; the material itself was cDNA or gDNA.

Germline loops: CDR1 MDHEN, CDR2 SYDVKM. Trimming removed 5 bases from V and 7 bases from J, with 14 bases in between. The CDR3 contains 13 residues. Method: immunoSEQ multiplex PCR; TCRdb's copy keeps in-frame clones and lacks some. The sample shows around 31,000 clones, about 90% of them seen only once. V is TRBV28 and J is TRBJ1-1, with D possibly TRBD1 on 6 matching bases. Input material: peripheral blood. The clonotype was recovered from a human donor with active COVID-19. The donor label of this sample is uncertain. CDR3 loop: CASSLGGGYEAFF. CDR3 bases: TGTGCCAGCAGTCTGGGGGGGGGCTATGAAGCTTTCTTT.